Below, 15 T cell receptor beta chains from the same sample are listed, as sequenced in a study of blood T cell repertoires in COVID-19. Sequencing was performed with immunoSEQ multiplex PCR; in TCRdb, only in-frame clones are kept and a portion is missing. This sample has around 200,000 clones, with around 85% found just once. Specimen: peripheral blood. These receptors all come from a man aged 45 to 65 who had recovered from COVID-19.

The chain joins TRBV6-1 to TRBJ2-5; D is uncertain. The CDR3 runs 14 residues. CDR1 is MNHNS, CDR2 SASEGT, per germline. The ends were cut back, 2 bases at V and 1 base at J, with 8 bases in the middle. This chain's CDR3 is CASSEIYSQETQYF. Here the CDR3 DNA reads TGTGCCAGCAGTGAAATATACAGCCAAGAGACCCAGTACTTC.

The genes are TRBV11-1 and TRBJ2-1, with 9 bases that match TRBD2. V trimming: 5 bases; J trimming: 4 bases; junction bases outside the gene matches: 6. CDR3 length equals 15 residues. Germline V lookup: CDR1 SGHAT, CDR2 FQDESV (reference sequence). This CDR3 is CASSRAGGKYNEQFF. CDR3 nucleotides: TGTGCCAGCAGCCGAGCGGGAGGAAAATACAATGAGCAGTTCTTC.

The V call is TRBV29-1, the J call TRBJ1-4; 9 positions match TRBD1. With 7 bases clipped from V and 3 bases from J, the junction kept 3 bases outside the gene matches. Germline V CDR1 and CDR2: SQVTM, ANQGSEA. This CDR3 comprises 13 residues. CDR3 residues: CSARQGANEKLFF. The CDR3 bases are TGCAGCGCTAGACAGGGGGCTAATGAAAAACTGTTTTTT. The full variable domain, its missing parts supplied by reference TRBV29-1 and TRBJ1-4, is SAVISQKPSRDICQRGTSLTIQCQVDSQVTMMFWYRQQPGQSLTLIATANQGSEATYESGFVIDKFPISRPNLTFSTLTVSNMSPEDSSIYLCSARQGANEKLFFGSGTQLSVL.

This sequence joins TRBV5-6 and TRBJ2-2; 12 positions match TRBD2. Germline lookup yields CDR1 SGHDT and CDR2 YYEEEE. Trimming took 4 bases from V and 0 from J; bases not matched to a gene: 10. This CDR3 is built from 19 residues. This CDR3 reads CASSRKLAGGPANTGELFF. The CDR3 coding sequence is TGTGCCAGCAGCCGAAAACTAGCGGGGGGCCCCGCGAACACCGGGGAGCTGTTTTTT. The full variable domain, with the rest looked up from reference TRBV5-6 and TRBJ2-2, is DAGVTQSPTHLIKTRGQQVTLRCSPKSGHDTVSWYQQALGQGPQFIFQYYEEEERQRGNFPDRFSGHQFPNYSSELNVNALLLGDSALYLCASSRKLAGGPANTGELFFGEGSRLTVL.

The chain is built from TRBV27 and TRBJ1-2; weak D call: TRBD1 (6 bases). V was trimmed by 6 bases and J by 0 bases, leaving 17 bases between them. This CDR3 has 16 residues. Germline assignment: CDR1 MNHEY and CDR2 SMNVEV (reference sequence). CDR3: CASSTRKDSPNYGYTF. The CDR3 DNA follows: TGTGCCAGCAGCACTCGCAAGGACAGCCCTAACTATGGCTACACCTTC.

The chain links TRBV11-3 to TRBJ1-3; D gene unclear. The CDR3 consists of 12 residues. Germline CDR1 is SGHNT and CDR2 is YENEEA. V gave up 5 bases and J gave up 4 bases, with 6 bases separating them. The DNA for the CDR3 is TGTGCCAGCAGCCAGAACGGAAACACCATATATTTT. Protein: CASSQNGNTIYF.

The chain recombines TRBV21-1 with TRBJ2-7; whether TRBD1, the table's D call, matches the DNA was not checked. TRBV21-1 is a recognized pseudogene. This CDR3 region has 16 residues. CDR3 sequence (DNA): TGTGCCAGCAGCAAAGCCGGGCAGGGAACTTTCTACGAGCAGTACTTC. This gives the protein CASSKAGQGTFYEQYF.

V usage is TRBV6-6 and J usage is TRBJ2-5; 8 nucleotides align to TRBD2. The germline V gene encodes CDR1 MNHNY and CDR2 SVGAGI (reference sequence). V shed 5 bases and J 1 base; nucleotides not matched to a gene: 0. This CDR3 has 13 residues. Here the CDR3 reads CASSGTSQETQYF. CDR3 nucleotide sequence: TGTGCCAGCAGTGGGACTAGCCAAGAGACCCAGTACTTC.

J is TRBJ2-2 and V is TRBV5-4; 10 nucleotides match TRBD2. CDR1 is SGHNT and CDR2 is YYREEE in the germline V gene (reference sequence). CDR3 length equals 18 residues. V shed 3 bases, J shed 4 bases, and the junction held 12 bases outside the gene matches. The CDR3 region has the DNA TGTGCCAGCAGCTCCCCTATTAAGCGGGAGGGGGGCACCGGGGAGCTGTTTTTT. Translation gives CASSSPIKREGGTGELFF.

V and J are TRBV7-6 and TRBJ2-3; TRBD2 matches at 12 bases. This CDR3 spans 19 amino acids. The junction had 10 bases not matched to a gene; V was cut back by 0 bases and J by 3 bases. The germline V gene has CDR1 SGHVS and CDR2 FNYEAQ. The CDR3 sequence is CASSLAYLLAGGQTDTQYF. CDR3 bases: TGTGCCAGCAGCTTAGCGTATTTACTAGCGGGAGGACAAACAGATACGCAGTATTTT.

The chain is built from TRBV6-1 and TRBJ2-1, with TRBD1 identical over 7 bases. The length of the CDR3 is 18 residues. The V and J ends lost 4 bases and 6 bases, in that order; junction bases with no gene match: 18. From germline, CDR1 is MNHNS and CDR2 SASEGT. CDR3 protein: CASSGSRPTGVFVNEQFF. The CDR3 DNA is TGTGCCAGCAGTGGAAGTCGACCTACAGGGGTCTTCGTCAATGAGCAGTTCTTC.

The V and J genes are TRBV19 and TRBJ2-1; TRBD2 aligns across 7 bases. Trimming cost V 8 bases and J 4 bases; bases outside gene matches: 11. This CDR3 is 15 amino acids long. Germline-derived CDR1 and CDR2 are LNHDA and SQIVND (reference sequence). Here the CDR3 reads CASRNGPSGYNEQFF. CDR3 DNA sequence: TGTGCCAGTCGAAACGGGCCTAGCGGATACAATGAGCAGTTCTTC.

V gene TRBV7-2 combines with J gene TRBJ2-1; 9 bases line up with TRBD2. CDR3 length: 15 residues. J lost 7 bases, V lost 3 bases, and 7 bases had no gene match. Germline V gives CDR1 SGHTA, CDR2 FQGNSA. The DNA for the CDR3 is TGTGCCAGCAGCTTTAAGGGCGGGAGGGTTAATGAGCAGTTCTTC. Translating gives CASSFKGGRVNEQFF.

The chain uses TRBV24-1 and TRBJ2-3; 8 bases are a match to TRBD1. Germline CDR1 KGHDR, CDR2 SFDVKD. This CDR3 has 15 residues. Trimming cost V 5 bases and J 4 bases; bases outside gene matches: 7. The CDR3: CATSGGNRGSDTQYF. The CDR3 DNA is TGTGCCACCAGTGGAGGGAACAGGGGGTCAGATACGCAGTATTTT.

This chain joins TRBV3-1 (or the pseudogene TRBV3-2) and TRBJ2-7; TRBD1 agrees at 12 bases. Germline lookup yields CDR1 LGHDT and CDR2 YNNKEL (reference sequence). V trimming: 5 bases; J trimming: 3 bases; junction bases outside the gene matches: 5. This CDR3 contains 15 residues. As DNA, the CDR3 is TGTGCCAGCAGCTTATGGGACAGGGGGCTCTACGAGCAGTACTTC. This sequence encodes CASSLWDRGLYEQYF.